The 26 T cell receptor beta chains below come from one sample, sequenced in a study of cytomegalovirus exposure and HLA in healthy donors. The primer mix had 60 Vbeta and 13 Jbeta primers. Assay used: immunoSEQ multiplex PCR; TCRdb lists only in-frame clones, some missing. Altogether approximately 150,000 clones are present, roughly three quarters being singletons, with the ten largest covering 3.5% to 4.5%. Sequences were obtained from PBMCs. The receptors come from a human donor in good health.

The CDR3 DNA sequence: TGCGCCAGCAGCCCAGGGACTCGCGGGGCAACTTCCTACGAGCAGTACTTC. Its translation: CASSPGTRGATSYEQYF. The rearrangement joins TRBV4-1 to TRBJ2-7, with D perhaps TRBD2 (6 bases). The germline CDR1 and CDR2 sequences are MGHRA and YSYEKL. The CDR3 loop spans 17 amino acids. Trimming removed 4 bases at V and 1 base at J, with 20 bases between.

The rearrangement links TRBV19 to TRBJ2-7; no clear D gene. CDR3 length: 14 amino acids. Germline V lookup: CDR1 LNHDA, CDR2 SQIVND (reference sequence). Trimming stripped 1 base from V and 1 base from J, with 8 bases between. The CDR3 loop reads CASSIGDGSYEQYF. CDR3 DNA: TGTGCCAGTAGTATAGGCGACGGGTCCTACGAGCAGTACTTC.

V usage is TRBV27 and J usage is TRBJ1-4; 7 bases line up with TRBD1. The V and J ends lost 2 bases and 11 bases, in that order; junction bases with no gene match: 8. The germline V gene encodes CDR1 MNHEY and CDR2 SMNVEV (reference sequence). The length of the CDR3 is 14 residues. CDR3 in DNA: TGTGCCAGCAGTTTAGGGCAGGGGGTGAGGAAACTGTTTTTT. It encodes CASSLGQGVRKLFF.

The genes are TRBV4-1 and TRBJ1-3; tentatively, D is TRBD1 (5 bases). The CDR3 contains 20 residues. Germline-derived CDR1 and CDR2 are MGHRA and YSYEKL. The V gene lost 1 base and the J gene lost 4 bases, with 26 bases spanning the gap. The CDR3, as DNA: TGCGCCAGCAGCCAAGTCCCTGGGCAGGGAACGGCTAGGTTAGGAAACACCATATATTTT. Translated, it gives CASSQVPGQGTARLGNTIYF.

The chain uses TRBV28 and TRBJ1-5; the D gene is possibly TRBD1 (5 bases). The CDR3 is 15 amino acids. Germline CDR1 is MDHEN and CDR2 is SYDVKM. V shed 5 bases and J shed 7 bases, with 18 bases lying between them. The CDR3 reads CASSPVGGVGQPQHF. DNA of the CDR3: TGTGCCAGCAGTCCAGTCGGAGGGGTAGGACAGCCCCAGCATTTT.

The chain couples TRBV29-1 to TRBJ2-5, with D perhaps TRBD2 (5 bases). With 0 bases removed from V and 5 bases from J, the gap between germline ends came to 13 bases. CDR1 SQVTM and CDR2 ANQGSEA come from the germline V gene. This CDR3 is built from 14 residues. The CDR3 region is CSVEDRRRTETQYF. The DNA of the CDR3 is TGCAGCGTTGAAGATCGGCGGAGGACGGAGACCCAGTACTTC.

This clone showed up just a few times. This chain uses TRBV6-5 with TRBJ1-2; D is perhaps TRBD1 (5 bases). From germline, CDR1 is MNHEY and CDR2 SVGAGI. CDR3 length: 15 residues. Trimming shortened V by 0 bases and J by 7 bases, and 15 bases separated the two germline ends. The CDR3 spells CASSYSMAREAGYTF. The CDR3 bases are TGTGCCAGCAGTTACTCGATGGCCAGGGAAGCTGGCTACACCTTC.

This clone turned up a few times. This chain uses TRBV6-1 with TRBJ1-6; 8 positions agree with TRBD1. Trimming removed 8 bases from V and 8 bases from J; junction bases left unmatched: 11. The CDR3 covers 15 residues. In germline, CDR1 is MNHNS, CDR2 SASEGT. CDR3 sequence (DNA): TGTGCCAGCTGCGTTCTTGACAGGGGAGATTCACCCCTCCACTTT. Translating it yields CASCVLDRGDSPLHF.

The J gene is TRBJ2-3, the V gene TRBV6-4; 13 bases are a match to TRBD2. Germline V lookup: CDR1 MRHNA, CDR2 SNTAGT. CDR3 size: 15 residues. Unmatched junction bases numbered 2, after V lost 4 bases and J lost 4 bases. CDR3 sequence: CASSATSGGADTQYF. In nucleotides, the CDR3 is TGTGCCAGCAGTGCAACTAGCGGGGGGGCAGATACGCAGTATTTT.

This chain's CDR3 is CASRFEGDASTDTQYF. CDR3 in DNA: TGCGCCAGCAGGTTTGAGGGAGACGCTAGCACAGATACGCAGTATTTT. The chain links TRBV10-2 to TRBJ2-3, with a tentative D call TRBD2 (5 bases). Trimming took 6 bases from V and 0 from J, leaving 16 bases between them. The CDR3 spans 16 residues. Germline V gene data show CDR1 as WSHSY and CDR2 as SAAADI.

For the CDR3, the DNA is TGCGCCAGCAGCCAAGAGGCAGGGATTACCTACGAGCAGTACTTC. It specifies CASSQEAGITYEQYF. J is TRBJ2-7 and V is TRBV4-3; possibly TRBD1 for D (5 bases). Per the germline V gene, CDR1 is LGHNA and CDR2 is YSLEER. The CDR3 is 15 residues long. V lost 0 bases to trimming and J lost 2 bases, with 11 bases between them.

The CDR3 sequence is CASSLSGSVNYGYTF. CDR3 bases: TGCGCCAGCAGCTTGTCTGGCAGCGTTAACTATGGCTACACCTTC. The chain recombines TRBV5-1 with TRBJ1-2; unclear D gene. Germline V lookup: CDR1 SGHRS, CDR2 YFSETQ. Trimming removed 1 base at V and 1 base at J, with 11 bases between. CDR3 length: 15 residues.

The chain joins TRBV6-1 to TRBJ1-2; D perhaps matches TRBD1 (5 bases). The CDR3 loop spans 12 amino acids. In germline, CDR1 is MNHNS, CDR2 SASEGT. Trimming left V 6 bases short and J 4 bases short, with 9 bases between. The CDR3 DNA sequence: TGTGCCAGCAGAAGGACAACCTATGGCTACACCTTC. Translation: CASRRTTYGYTF.

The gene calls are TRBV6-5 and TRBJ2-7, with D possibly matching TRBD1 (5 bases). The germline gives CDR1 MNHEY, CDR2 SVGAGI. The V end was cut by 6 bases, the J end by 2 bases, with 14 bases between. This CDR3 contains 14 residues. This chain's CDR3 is CASRVTEVAYEQYF. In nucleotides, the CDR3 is TGTGCCAGCAGAGTGACAGAAGTAGCCTACGAGCAGTACTTC.

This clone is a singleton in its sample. DNA for the CDR3: TGTGCCAGCCGAATGGGACAGGGGAATTACGAGCAGTACTTC. It specifies CASRMGQGNYEQYF. The chain is built from TRBV6-5 and TRBJ2-7; 10 bases fit TRBD1. The V segment lost 8 bases and the J segment 4 bases; nucleotides outside the gene matches: 8. The CDR3 length is 14 residues. The germline V gene encodes CDR1 MNHEY and CDR2 SVGAGI.

The CDR3 nucleotides are TGTGCCAGCAGTTTATATTTTCCGGCGGGGGGTGCAGATACGCAGTATTTT. Translated: CASSLYFPAGGADTQYF. The chain is built from TRBV28 and TRBJ2-3; 8 positions match TRBD2. Looked up from germline, CDR1 is MDHEN and CDR2 is SYDVKM. CDR3 size: 17 residues. J was trimmed by 4 bases and V by 1 base; bases with no gene match: 10.

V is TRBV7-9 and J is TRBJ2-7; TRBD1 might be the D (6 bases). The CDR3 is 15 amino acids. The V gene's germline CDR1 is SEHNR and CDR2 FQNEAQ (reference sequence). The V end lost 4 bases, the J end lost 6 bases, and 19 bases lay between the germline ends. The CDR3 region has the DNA TGTGCCAGCAGCTCCTCGAACGGACAGTATGTCGAGCAGTACTTC. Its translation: CASSSSNGQYVEQYF.

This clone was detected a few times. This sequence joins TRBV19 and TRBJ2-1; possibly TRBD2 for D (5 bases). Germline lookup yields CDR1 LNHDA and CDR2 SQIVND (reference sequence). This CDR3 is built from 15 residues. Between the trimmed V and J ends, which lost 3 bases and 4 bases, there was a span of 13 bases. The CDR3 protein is CASSIGGGPYNEQFF. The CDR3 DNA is TGTGCCAGTAGTATCGGCGGAGGCCCTTACAATGAGCAGTTCTTC. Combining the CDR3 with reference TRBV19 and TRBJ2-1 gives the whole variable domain DGGITQSPKYLFRKEGQNVTLSCEQNLNHDAMYWYRQDPGQGLRLIYYSQIVNDFQKGDIAEGYSVSREKKESFPLTVTSAQKNPTAFYLCASSIGGGPYNEQFFGPGTRLTVL.

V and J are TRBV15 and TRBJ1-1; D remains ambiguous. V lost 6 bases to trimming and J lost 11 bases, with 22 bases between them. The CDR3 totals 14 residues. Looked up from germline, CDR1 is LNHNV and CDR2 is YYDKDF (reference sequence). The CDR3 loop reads CATSSGVWRVEAFF. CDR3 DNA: TGTGCCACCAGTAGTGGTGTCTGGCGGGTCGAGGCTTTCTTT.

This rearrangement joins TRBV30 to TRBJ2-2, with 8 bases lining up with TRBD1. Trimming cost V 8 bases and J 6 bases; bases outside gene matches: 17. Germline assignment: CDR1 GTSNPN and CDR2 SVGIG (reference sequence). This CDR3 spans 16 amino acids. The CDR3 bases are TGTGCCGTGGAGAGGAAGGGAGACAGGGGACCCGGGGAGCTGTTTTTT. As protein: CAVERKGDRGPGELFF.

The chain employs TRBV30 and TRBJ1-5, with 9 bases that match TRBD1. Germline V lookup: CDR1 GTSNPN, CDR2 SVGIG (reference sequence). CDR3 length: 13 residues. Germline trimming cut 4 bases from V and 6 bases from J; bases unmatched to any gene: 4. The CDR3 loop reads CAWTTGGSQPQHF. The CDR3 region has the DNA TGTGCCTGGACCACAGGGGGCTCTCAGCCCCAGCATTTT.

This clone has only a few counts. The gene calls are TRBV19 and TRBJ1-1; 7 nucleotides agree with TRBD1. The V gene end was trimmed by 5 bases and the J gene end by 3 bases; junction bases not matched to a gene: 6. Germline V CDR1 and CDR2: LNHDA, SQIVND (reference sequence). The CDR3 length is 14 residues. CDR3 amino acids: CASSPRGTDTEAFF. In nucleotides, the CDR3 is TGTGCCAGTAGTCCCCGAGGGACAGACACTGAAGCTTTCTTT.

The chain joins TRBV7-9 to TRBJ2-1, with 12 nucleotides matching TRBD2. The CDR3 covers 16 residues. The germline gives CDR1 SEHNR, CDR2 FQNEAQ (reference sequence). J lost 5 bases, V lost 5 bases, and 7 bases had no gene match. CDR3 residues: CASSIPTSGGHNEQFF. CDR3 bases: TGTGCCAGCAGCATCCCGACTAGCGGGGGCCACAATGAGCAGTTCTTC.

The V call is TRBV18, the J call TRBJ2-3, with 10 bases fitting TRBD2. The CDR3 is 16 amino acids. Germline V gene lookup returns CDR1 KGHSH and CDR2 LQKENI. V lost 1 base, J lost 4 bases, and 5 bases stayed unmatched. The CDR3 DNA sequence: TGTGCCAGCTCACCACTTCCTAGCGGGGGCGCAGATACGCAGTATTTT. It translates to CASSPLPSGGADTQYF.

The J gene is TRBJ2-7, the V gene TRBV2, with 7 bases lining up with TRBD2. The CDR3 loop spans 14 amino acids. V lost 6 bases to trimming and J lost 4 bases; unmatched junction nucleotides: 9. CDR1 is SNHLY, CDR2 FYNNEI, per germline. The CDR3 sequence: CASSTGLEDYEQYF. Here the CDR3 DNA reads TGTGCCAGCAGCACCGGACTAGAGGATTACGAGCAGTACTTC.

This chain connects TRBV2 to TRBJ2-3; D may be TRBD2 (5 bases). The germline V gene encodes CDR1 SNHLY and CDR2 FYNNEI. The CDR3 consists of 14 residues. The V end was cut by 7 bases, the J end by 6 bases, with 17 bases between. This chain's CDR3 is CASILQEAMDTQYF. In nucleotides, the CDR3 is TGTGCCAGCATCCTTCAGGAGGCGATGGATACGCAGTATTTT. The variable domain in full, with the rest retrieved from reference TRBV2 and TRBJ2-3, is EPEVTQTPSHQVTQMGQEVILRCVPISNHLYFYWYRQILGQKVEFLVSFYNNEISEKSEIFDDQFSVERPDGSNFTLKIRSTKLEDSAMYFCASILQEAMDTQYFGPGTRLTVL.